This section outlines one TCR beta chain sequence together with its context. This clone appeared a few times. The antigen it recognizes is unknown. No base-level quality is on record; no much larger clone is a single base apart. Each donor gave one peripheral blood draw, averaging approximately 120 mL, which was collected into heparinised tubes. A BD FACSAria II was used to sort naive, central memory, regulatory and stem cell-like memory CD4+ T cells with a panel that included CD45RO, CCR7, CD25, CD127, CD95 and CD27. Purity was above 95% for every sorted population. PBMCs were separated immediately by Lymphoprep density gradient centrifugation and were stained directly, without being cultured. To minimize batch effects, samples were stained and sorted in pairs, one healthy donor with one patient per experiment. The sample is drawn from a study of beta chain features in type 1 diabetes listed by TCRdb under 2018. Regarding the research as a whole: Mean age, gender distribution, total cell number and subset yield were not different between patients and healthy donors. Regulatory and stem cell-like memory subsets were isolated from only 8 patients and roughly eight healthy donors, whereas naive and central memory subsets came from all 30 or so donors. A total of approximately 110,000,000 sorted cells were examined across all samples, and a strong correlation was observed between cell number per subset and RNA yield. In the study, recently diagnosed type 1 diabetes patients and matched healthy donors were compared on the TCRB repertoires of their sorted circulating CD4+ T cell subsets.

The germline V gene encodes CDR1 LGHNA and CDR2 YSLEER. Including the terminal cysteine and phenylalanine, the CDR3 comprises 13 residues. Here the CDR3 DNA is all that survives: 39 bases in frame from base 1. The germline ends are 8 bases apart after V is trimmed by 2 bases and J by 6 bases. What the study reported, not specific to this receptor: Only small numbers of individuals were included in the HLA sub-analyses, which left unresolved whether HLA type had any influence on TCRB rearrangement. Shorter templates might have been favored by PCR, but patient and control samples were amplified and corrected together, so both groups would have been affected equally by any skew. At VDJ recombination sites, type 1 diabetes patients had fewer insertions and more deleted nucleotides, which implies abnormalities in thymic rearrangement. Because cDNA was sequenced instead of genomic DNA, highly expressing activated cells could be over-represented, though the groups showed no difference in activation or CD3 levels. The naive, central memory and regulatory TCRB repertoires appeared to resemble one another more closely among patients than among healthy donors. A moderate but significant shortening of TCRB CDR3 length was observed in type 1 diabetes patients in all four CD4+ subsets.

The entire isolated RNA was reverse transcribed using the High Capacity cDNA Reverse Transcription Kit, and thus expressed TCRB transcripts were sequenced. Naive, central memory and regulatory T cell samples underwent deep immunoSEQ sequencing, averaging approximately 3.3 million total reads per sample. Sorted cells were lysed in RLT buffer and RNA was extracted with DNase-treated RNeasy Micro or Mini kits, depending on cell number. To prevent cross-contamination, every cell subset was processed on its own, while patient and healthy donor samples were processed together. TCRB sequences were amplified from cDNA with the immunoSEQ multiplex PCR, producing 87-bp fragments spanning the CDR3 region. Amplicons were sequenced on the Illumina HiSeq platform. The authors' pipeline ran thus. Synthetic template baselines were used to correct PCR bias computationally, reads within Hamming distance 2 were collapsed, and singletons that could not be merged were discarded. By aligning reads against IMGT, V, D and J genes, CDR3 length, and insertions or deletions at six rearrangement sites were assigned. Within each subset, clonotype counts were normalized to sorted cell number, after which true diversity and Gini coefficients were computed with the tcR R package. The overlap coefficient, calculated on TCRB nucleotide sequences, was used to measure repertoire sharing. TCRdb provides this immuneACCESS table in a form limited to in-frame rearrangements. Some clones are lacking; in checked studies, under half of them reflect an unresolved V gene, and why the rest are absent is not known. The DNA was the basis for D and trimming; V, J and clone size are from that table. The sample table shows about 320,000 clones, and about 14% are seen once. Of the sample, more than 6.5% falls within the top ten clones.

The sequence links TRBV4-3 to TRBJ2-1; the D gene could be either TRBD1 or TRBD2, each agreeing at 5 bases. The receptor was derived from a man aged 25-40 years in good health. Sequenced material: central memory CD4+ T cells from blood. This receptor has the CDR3 CASSQWDGNEQFF. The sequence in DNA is TGCGCCAGCAGCCAATGGGACGGCAATGAGCAGTTCTTC.